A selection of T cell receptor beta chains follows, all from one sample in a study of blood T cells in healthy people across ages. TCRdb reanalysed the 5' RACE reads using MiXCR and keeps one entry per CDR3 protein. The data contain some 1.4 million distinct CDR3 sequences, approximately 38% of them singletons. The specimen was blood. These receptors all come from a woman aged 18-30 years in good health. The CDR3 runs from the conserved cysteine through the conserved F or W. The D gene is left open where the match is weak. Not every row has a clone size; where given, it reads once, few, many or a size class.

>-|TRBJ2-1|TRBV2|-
CASIRQSNEQFF
TGTGCCAGCATCCGGCAGTCCAATGAGCAGTTCTTC
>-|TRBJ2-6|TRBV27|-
CASTYWGGLNSGANVLTF
TGTGCCAGCACCTACTGGGGGGGGCTAAACTCTGGGGCCAACGTCCTGACTTTC
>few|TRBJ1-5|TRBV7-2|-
CASSHSSRNQPQHF
TGTGCCAGCAGCCACTCGTCCCGAAATCAGCCCCAGCATTTT
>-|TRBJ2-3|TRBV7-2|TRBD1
CASSLGGQAGDTQYF
TGTGCCAGCAGCCTAGGGGGACAGGCTGGGGATACGCAGTATTTT
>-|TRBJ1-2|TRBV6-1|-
CAGSKDPNYGYTF
TGTGCCGGATCTAAGGACCCTAACTATGGCTACACCTTC
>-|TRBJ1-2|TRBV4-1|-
CATAEGGGGYTF
TGCGCCACCGCAGAAGGGGGAGGAGGCTACACCTTC
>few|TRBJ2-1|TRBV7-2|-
CASSLGTDRGYNEQFF
TGTGCCAGCAGCTTAGGGACTGACCGTGGCTACAATGAGCAGTTCTTC
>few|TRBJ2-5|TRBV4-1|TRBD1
CASSQDKGTEQETQYF
TGCGCCAGCAGCCAAGATAAGGGGACAGAGCAAGAGACCCAGTACTTC
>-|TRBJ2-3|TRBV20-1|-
CSARDGSSADVNTDTQYF
TGCAGTGCTAGAGATGGGAGCTCTGCAGATGTAAACACAGATACGCAGTATTTT
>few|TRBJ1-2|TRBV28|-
CASSPTTYRGGYTF
TGTGCCAGCAGTCCAACGACCTACAGAGGTGGCTACACCTTC
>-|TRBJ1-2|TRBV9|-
CASSVLGTNYGYTF
TGTGCCAGCAGCGTTTTAGGGACTAACTATGGCTACACCTTC
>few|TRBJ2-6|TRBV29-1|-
CSVEAGVNSLNGGANVLTF
TGCAGCGTTGAAGCGGGGGTTAACTCCCTAAACGGAGGGGCCAACGTCCTGACTTTC
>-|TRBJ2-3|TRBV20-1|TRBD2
CSARALTSGRADTQYF
TGCAGTGCTAGAGCCCTGACTAGCGGGAGGGCAGATACGCAGTATTTT
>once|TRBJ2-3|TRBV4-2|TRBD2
CAGSQEGLAGITDTQYF
TGTGCCGGCAGCCAAGAAGGCCTAGCGGGTATCACAGATACGCAGTATTTT
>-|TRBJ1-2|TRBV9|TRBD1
CASSLAPAQGAGNYGYTF
TGTGCCAGCAGCCTAGCTCCTGCACAGGGGGCGGGTAACTATGGCTACACCTTC
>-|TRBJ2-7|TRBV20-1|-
CSAYNSPYNEQYF
TGCAGTGCTTACAACAGTCCCTACAATGAGCAGTACTTC
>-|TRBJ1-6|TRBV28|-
CASSLPGQVYNSPLHF
TGTGCCAGCAGTTTACCCGGACAAGTCTATAATTCACCCCTCCACTTT
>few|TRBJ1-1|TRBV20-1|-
CSAPRGGNTEAFF
TGCAGTGCCCCCCGGGGCGGGAACACTGAAGCTTTCTTT
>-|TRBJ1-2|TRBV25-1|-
CASGEGGVRGYGYTF
TGTGCCAGCGGTGAAGGAGGGGTGAGGGGCTATGGCTACACCTTC
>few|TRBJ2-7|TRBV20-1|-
CSASPSGAKIYEQYF
TGCAGTGCTAGTCCTTCGGGCGCTAAAATCTACGAGCAGTACTTC
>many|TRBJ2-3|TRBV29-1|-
CSVEGGSNTDTQYF
TGCAGCGTTGAAGGTGGTAGCAACACCGATACGCAGTATTTT
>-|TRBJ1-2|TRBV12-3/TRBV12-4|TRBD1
CASRGQGLSYGYTF
TGTGCCAGCAGGGGACAGGGCTTAAGCTATGGCTACACCTTC
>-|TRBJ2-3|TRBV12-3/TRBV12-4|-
CASSHPGLPTDTQYF
TGTGCCAGCAGTCATCCGGGACTCCCCACAGATACGCAGTATTTT
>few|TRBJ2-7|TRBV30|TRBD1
CACTRDSSYEQYF
TGTGCCTGTACTAGGGACAGCTCCTACGAGCAGTACTTC
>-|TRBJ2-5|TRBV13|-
CASSPRGALETQYF
TGTGCCAGCAGCCCACGGGGGGCCTTGGAGACCCAGTACTTC
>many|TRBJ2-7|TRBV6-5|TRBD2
CASSYSGSGSYEQYF
TGTGCCAGCAGCTATAGCGGGAGTGGATCCTACGAGCAGTACTTC
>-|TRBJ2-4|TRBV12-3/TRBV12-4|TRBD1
CASSTHRTGVAKNIQYF
TGTGCCAGCAGTACCCACCGGACAGGGGTAGCCAAAAACATTCAGTACTTC
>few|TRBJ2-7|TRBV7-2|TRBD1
CASSLVGGSVYEQYF
TGTGCCAGCAGCTTAGTAGGGGGCAGTGTCTACGAGCAGTACTTC
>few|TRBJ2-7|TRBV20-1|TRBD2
CSAYPSGGGAGISYEQYF
TGCAGTGCTTACCCCTCCGGCGGGGGAGCGGGGATTTCCTACGAGCAGTACTTC
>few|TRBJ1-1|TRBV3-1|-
CASSQRRWGTEAFF
TGTGCCAGCAGCCAACGCCGGTGGGGGACTGAAGCTTTCTTT
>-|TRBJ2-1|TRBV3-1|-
CASGLRTYNEQFF
TGTGCCTCCGGACTCCGTACCTACAATGAGCAGTTCTTC
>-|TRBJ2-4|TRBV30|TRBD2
CAWRWRGENIQYF
TGTGCCTGGAGATGGCGGGGGGAAAACATTCAGTACTTC
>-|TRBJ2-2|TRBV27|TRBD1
CASSLRRDRGLPDTGELFF
TGTGCCAGCAGTTTACGGCGGGACAGGGGGCTTCCGGACACCGGGGAGCTGTTTTTT
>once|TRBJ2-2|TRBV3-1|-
CASSGVAVGELFF
TGTGCCAGCAGCGGGGTAGCGGTCGGGGAGCTGTTTTTT
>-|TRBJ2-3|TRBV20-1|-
CSARVPEVGTDTQYF
TGCAGTGCTAGAGTCCCCGAGGTGGGCACAGATACGCAGTATTTT
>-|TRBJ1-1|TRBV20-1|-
CSARVREAFF
TGCAGTGCTAGGGTCAGGGAAGCTTTCTTT
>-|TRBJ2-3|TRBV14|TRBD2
CASSQAEGGRGTDTQYF
TGTGCCAGCAGCCAAGCAGAAGGTGGGAGGGGCACAGATACGCAGTATTTT
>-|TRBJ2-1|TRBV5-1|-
CASSYWDGDYNEQFF
TGTGCCAGCAGCTATTGGGACGGTGACTACAATGAGCAGTTCTTC
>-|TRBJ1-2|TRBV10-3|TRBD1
CAIRPPGQGNYTF
TGTGCCATCAGGCCTCCGGGACAGGGTAACTACACCTTC
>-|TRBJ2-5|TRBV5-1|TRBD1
CASGRDRVGETQYF
TGCGCCAGCGGCCGGGACAGGGTAGGGGAGACCCAGTACTTC
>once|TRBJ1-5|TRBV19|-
CASSTGHLVVGPQHF
TGTGCCAGTAGTACTGGGCACCTAGTGGTGGGGCCCCAGCATTTT
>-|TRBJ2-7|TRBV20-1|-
CSARERGAHYEQYF
TGCAGTGCTAGAGAACGGGGGGCACACTACGAGCAGTACTTC
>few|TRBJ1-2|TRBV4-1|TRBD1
CASSPRRGTGGVYGYTF
TGCGCCAGCAGCCCGCGTAGAGGGACAGGGGGCGTATATGGCTACACCTTC